The table lists the clone carrying this TCR beta chain with a few counts. This sample is part of a study of vaccination and CD4 T cells after COVID-19. Study-wide background: Under 10 convalescent cases were mild and one was severe, and all had been SARS-CoV-2 positive by nasal swab PCR. Six male and four female convalescents took part, two of them Hispanic. Sampling that followed vaccination took place a median about 71 days after dose two, within a range of 14 to 241.

Germline CDR1 reads SGHNT; CDR2 reads YYREEE (reference sequence). The CDR3 runs to 14 residues. V shed 3 bases and J shed 10 bases, with 14 bases lying between them. TCRdb recomputed calls from the PCR reads with MiXCR, one row per CDR3 protein. The sample lists 20,000 to 25,000 distinct CDR3 sequences; around 58% were seen once. The origin of this receptor is a human donor who had recovered from COVID-19. The sequencing here drew on CD4+ T cells from blood, taken before SARS-CoV-2 vaccination. The chain links TRBV5-4 to TRBJ1-6, with D possibly being TRBD1 (6 bases). The CDR3 is CASSSQGLRSPLHF. CDR3 DNA sequence: TGTGCCAGCAGCTCCCAGGGGCTAAGGTCACCCCTCCACTTT.